The source of this T cell receptor (beta chain) is a study of T cell clusters in autoimmune cytopenias. General observations from the study: TRB repertoire shifts in secondary cytopenia and chronic lymphocytic leukemia mostly reflected lymphoma, not autoimmunity. Functional roles of the in silico T cell clusters still await experimental validation.

Germline loops: CDR1 SGHRS, CDR2 YFSETQ. There are 13 residues in the CDR3. This clonotype shows up as medium-sized by frequency. No antigen is known for it. TRB was amplified from about 250 ng of peripheral blood genomic DNA per sample. Multiplex touch-down PCR amplified TRB using TRB-A and TRB-B pools in one tube. From its re-call of the multiplex PCR reads, TCRdb lists each CDR3 protein once, without DNA. The sample has around 8,000 distinct CDR3 sequences. The source of this sequence is a human donor with an autoimmune cytopenia or autoimmune hepatitis (not recorded which). J is TRBJ2-7 and V is TRBV5-1; TCRdb's D gene call, TRBD1, goes unchecked for lack of DNA. Sample: peripheral blood. The CDR3 region is CASSYDRDYEQYF.